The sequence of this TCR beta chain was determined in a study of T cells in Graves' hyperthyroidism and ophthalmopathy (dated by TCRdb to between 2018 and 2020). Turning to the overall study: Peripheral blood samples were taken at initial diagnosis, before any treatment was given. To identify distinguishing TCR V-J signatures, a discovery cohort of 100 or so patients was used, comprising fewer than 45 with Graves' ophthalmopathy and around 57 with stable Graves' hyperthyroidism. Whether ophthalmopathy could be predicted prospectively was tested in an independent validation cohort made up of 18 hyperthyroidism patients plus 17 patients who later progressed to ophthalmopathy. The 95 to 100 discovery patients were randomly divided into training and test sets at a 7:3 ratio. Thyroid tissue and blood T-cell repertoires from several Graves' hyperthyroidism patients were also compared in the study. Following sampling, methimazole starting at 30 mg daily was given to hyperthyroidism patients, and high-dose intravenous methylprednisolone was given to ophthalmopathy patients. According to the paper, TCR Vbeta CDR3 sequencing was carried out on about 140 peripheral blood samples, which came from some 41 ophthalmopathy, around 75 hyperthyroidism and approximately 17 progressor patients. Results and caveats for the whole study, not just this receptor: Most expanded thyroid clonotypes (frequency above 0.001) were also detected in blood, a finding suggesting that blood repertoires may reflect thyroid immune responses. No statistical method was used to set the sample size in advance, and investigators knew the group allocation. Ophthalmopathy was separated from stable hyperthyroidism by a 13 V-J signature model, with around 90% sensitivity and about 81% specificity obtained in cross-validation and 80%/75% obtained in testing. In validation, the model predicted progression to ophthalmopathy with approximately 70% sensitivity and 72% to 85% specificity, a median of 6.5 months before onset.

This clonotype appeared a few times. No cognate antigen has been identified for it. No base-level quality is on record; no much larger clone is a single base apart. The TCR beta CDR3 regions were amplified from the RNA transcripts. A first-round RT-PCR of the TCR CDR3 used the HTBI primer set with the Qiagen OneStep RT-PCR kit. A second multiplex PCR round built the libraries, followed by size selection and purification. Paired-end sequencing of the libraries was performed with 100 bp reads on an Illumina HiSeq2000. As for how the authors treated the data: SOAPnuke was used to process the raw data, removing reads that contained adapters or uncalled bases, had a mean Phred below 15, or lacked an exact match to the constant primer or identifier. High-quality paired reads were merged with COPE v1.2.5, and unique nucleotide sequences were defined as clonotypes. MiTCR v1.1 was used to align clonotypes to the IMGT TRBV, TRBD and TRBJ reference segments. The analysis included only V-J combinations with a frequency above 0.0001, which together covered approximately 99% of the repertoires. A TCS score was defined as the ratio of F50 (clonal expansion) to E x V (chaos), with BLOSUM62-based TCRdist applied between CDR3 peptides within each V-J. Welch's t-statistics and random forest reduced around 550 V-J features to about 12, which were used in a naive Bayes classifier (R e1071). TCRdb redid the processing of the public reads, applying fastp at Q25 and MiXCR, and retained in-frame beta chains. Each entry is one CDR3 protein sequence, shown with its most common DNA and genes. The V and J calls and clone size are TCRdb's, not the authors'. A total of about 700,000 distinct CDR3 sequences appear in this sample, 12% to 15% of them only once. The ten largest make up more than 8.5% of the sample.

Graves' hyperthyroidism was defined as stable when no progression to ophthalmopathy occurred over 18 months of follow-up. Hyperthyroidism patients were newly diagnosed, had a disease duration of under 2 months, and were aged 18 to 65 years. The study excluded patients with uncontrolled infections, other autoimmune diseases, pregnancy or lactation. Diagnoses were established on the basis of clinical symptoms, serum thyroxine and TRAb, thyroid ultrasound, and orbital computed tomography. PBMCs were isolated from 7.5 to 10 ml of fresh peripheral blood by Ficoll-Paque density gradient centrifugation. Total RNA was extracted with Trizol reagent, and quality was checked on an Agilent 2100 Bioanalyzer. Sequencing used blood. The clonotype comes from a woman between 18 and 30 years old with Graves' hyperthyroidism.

The CDR3 here reads CASSLRLAELNEQFF. The nucleotide sequence reads as follows: TGTGCCAGCAGCTTAAGACTAGCGGAATTGAATGAGCAGTTCTTC. The chain was built from TRBV7-3 and TRBJ2-1, with 9 middle bases fitting TRBD2. CDR1 SGHTA and CDR2 FQGTGA are derived from the germline V gene. The CDR3 starts with the cysteine, ends with the phenylalanine, and has 15 residues. Only the CDR3 region is kept as DNA, spanning 45 bases read in frame from base 1. At the junction V is shortened by 1 base and J by 7 bases; bases outside the gene matches: 5. The CDR3, completed at both ends by the reference TRBV7-3 and TRBJ2-1 genes, gives the full variable domain GAGVSQTPSNKVTEKGKYVELRCDPISGHTALYWYRQSLGQGPEFLIYFQGTGAADDSGLPNDRFFAVRPEGSVSTLKIQRTERGDSAVYLCASSLRLAELNEQFFGPGTRLTVL.